This TCR beta chain was found in a study of post-analysis software for immune sequencing data. About the research overall: Disease trajectories encompassed relapsing-remitting, secondary progressive and progressive-relapsing multiple sclerosis.

Study observations and caveats: Normalized Chao1 diversity in multiple sclerosis patients fell significantly below that of controls. When the samples were clustered directly with F measure, those that had been prepared in the same batch showed strong co-clustering. About five TRBV segments were more frequent in patients than controls; TRBV5-6, TRBV5-1 and TRBV20-1 belonged to this group.

As regards this clonotype: Its antigen is undetermined.

Unmatched junction bases numbered 4, after V lost 6 bases and J lost 7 bases. The CDR3 contains 12 residues. Germline loops: CDR1 DFQATT, CDR2 SNEGSKA (reference sequence). Unique molecular identifiers were present in the TCR beta cDNA libraries. Between about 1 and 10 million T cells gave rise to roughly 0.5 million cDNA molecules. MiXCR was run by TCRdb on the PCR reads, yielding one entry per CDR3 protein. The sample has some 690,000 distinct CDR3 sequences; approximately 60% are singletons. The origin of this receptor is a girl aged 2-10 years with multiple sclerosis. Input material: blood. The genes are TRBV20-1 and TRBJ1-1; the match to TRBD1 covers 11 bases. CDR3 sequence (DNA): TGCAGTGCCCGGACAGGGGGCCGTGAAGCTTTCTTT. This encodes CSARTGGREAFF.